These T cell receptor beta chains were read from a single sample in a study of T-cell memory formation after mild COVID-19. TCRdb processed the 5' RACE reads anew with MiXCR; each CDR3 protein has one entry. The repertoire holds more than 300,000 distinct CDR3 sequences, with around a fifth as singletons. The sequenced sample consisted of PBMCs or a T cell subset sorted from them (not recorded which). The receptor set was obtained from a man in his late teens or twenties who had mild COVID-19 (a few samples of this study predate the infection). Cell type and time point are not known. The CDR3 runs from the conserved cysteine through the conserved F or W. The D gene is left open where the match is weak. Only some rows state a clone size, as once, few, many or a class for expanded clones.

TRBV5-1	TRBJ2-1	TRBD2	.	CASGGGPNEQFF	TGCGCCAGTGGCGGGGGGCCCAATGAGCAGTTCTTC
TRBV9	TRBJ2-3	TRBD2	few	CASSVAGAGAGTDTQYF	TGTGCCAGCAGCGTAGCAGGAGCGGGGGCCGGCACAGATACGCAGTATTTT
TRBV7-2	TRBJ2-3	TRBD2	few	CASSLVGLESTDTQYF	TGTGCCAGCAGCTTAGTAGGACTAGAAAGCACAGATACGCAGTATTTT
TRBV7-8	TRBJ1-4	TRBD1	few	CASSRDRNEKLFF	TGTGCCAGCAGCAGGGACAGGAATGAAAAACTGTTTTTT
TRBV7-6	TRBJ2-5	TRBD2	.	CASSRAGGGETQYF	TGTGCCAGCAGCCGAGCGGGGGGCGGTGAGACCCAGTACTTC
TRBV4-1	TRBJ2-2	.	.	CASSQGRSGTGELFF	TGCGCCAGCAGCCAGGGTCGGAGCGGAACCGGGGAGCTGTTTTTT
TRBV28	TRBJ2-5	.	.	CASSLTGYIEKGQYF	TGTGCCAGCAGTTTAACGGGCTACATCGAAAAGGGCCAGTACTTC
TRBV7-3	TRBJ2-7	.	many	CASSSWAEGTYEQYF	TGTGCCAGCAGCTCTTGGGCGGAGGGGACCTACGAGCAGTACTTC
TRBV28	TRBJ1-5	.	many	CATIQGVGNQPQHF	TGTGCCACCATTCAAGGGGTCGGCAATCAGCCCCAGCATTTT
TRBV6-5	TRBJ1-1	.	.	CASSYTGPNTEAFF	TGTGCCAGCAGTTACACAGGGCCGAACACTGAAGCTTTCTTT
TRBV7-4	TRBJ1-6	TRBD1	.	CASSLAKGQGRISPLHF	TGTGCCAGCAGCTTAGCGAAGGGACAGGGTCGAATTTCACCCCTCCACTTT
TRBV19	TRBJ2-4	.	.	CASSSLAKNIQYF	TGTGCCAGTAGTAGTTTAGCCAAAAACATTCAGTACTTC
TRBV7-3	TRBJ2-3	TRBD2	few	CASNRGGSISDTQYF	TGTGCCAGCAACCGGGGGGGCTCGATATCAGATACGCAGTATTTT
TRBV29-1	TRBJ2-2	.	.	CSASAFGAEDGELFF	TGCAGCGCTTCTGCCTTCGGGGCCGAAGACGGGGAGCTGTTTTTT
TRBV2	TRBJ1-2	.	few	CASSEAARQYGYTF	TGTGCCAGCAGTGAAGCGGCCAGGCAGTATGGCTACACCTTC
TRBV7-2	TRBJ1-6	.	few	CASSQRRNSPLHF	TGTGCCAGCAGCCAGAGACGGAATTCACCCCTCCACTTT
TRBV28	TRBJ1-6	.	many	CASSGSRGINSPLHF	TGTGCCAGCAGTGGTAGCAGGGGTATCAATTCACCCCTCCACTTT
TRBV20-1	TRBJ2-5	.	.	CSARLLLGGQETQYF	TGCAGTGCTAGATTACTTCTAGGGGGCCAAGAGACCCAGTACTTC
TRBV11-2	TRBJ1-2	.	few	CASSLGVGRDGSGYTF	TGTGCCAGCAGCTTAGGAGTTGGGCGGGACGGTTCGGGCTACACCTTC
TRBV5-1	TRBJ2-5	TRBD1	few	CASSLSGRGQYQETQYF	TGCGCCAGCAGCTTGTCGGGCAGGGGGCAGTACCAAGAGACCCAGTACTTC
TRBV7-6	TRBJ2-1	.	.	CASSLADYNEQFF	TGTGCCAGCAGCTTAGCAGATTACAATGAGCAGTTCTTC
TRBV9	TRBJ1-4	.	many	CASSPRGRATNEKLFF	TGTGCCAGCAGCCCCCGAGGAAGAGCAACTAATGAAAAACTGTTTTTT
TRBV7-2	TRBJ2-5	.	.	CASSPPNPQETQYF	TGTGCCAGCAGCCCCCCAAATCCACAAGAGACCCAGTACTTC
TRBV11-2	TRBJ2-3	.	once	CASSLVHPEADTQYF	TGTGCCAGCAGCTTAGTACATCCGGAGGCAGATACGCAGTATTTT
TRBV7-9	TRBJ2-3	.	.	CASSATGSPDTQYF	TGTGCCAGCAGCGCTACCGGGTCACCAGATACGCAGTATTTT
TRBV9	TRBJ1-2	.	.	CASSVGTHYGYTF	TGTGCCAGCAGCGTTGGGACTCACTATGGCTACACCTTC